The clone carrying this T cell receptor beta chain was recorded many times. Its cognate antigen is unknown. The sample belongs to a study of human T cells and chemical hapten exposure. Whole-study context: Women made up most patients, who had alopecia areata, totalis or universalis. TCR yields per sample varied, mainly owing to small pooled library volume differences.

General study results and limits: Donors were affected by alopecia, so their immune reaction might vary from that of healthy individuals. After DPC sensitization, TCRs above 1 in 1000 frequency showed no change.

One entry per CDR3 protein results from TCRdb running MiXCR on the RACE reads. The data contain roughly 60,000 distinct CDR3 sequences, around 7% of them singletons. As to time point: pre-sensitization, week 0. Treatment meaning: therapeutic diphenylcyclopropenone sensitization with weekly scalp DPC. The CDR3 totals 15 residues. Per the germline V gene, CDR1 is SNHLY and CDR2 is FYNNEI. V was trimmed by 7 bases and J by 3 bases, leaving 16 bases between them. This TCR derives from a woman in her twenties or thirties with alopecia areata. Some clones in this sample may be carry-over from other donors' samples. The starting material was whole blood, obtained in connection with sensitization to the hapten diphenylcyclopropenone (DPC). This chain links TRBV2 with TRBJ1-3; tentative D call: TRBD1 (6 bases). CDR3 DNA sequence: TGTGCCAGCACGCGAGGGGGGCTTGATGGAAACACCATATATTTT. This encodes CASTRGGLDGNTIYF.